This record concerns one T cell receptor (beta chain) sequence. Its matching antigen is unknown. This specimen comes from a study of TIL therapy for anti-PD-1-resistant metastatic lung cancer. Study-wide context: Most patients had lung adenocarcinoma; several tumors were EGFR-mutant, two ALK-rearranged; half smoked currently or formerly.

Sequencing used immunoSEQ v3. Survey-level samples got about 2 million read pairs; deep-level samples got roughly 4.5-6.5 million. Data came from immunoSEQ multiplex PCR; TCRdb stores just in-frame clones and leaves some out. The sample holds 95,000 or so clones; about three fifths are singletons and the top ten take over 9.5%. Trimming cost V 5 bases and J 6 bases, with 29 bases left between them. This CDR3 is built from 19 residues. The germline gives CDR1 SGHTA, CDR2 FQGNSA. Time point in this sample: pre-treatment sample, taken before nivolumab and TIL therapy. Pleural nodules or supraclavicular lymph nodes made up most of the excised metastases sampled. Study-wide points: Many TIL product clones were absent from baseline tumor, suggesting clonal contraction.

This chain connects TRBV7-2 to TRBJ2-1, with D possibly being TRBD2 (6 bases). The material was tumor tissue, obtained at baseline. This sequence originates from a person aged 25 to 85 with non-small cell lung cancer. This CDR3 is CASSLNTIRLVSPLNEQFF. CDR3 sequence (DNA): TGTGCCAGCAGCCTAAATACCATCAGACTAGTCTCGCCCCTCAATGAGCAGTTCTTC. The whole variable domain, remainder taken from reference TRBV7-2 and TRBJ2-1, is GAGVSQSPSNKVTEKGKDVELRCDPISGHTALYWYRQSLGQGLEFLIYFQGNSAPDKSGLPSDRFSAERTGGSVSTLTIQRTQQEDSAVYLCASSLNTIRLVSPLNEQFFGPGTRLTVL.